This entry concerns a single TCR beta chain. The data are from a study of T cells expressing NK-cell markers. TCRdb reanalyzed the 5' RACE reads and collapses them to one entry per CDR3 protein, without DNA. This repertoire includes hundreds of thousands of distinct CDR3 sequences. Per the germline V gene, CDR1 is SEHNR and CDR2 is FQNEAQ (reference sequence). The CDR3 is made up of 12 amino acids. This TCR was recovered from a man aged 18 to 35 in good health. J is TRBJ2-1 and V is TRBV7-9; with no DNA, the TCRdb D assignment of TRBD1 cannot be verified. What was sequenced was blood T cells: a sorted CD56 or NKG2C T cell subset, CD4+ or CD8+ T cells, or bulk PBMC T cells (not recorded which). The CDR3: CASRTDYNEQFF.